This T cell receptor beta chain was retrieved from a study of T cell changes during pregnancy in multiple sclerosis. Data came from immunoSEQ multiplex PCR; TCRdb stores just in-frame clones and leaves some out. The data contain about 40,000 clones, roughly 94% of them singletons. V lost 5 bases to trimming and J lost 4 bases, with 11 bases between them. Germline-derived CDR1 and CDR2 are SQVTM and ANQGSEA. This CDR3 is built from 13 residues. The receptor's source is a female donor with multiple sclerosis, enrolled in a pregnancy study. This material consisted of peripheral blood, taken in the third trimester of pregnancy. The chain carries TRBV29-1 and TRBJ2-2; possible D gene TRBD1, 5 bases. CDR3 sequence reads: CSVLGAITGELFF. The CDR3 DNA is TGCAGCGTTTTAGGGGCCATCACCGGGGAGCTGTTTTTT.